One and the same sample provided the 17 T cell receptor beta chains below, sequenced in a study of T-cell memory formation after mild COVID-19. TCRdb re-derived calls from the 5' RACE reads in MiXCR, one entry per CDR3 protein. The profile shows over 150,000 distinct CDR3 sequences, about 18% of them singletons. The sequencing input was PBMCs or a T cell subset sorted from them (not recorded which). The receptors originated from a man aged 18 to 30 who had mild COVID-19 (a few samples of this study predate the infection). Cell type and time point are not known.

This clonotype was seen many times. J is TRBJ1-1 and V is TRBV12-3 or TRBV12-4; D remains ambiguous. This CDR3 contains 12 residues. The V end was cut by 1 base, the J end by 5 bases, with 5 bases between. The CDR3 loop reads CASSLVGTEAFF. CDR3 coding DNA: TGTGCCAGCAGTTTAGTAGGTACTGAAGCTTTCTTT.

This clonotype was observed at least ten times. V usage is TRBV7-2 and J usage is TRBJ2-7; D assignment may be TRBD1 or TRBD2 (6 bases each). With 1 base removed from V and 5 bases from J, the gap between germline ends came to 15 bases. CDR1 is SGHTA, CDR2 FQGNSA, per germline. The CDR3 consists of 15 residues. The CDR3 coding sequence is TGTGCCAGCAGCTTAGTTGGGGGGCTATTCGACGAGCAGTACTTC. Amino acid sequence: CASSLVGGLFDEQYF. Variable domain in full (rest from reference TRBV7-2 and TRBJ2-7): GAGVSQSPSNKVTEKGKDVELRCDPISGHTALYWYRQSLGQGLEFLIYFQGNSAPDKSGLPSDRFSAERTGGSVSTLTIQRTQQEDSAVYLCASSLVGGLFDEQYFGPGTRLTVT.

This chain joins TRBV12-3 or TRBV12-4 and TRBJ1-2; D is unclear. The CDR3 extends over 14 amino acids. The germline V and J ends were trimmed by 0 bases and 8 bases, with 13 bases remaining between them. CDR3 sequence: CASSLADPESGYTF. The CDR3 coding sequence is TGTGCCAGCAGTTTAGCTGACCCTGAGTCGGGCTACACCTTC.

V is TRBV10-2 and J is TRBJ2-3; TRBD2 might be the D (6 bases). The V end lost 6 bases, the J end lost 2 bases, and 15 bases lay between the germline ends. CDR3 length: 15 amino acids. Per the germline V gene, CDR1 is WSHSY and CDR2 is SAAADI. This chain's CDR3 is CASSLFAGHTDTQYF. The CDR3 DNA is TGCGCCAGCAGCCTGTTTGCGGGGCACACAGATACGCAGTATTTT.

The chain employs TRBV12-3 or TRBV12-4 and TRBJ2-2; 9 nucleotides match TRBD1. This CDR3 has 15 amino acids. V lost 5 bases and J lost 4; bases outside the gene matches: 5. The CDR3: CASSTPDRGTGELFF. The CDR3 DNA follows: TGTGCCAGCAGTACCCCGGACAGGGGCACCGGGGAGCTGTTTTTT.

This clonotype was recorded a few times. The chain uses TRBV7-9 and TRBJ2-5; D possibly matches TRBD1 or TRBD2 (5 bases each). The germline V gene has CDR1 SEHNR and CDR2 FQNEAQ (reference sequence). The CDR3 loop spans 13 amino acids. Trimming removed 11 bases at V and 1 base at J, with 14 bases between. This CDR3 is CALGASLQETQYF. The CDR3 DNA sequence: TGTGCCCTCGGGGCTAGTCTCCAAGAGACCCAGTACTTC.

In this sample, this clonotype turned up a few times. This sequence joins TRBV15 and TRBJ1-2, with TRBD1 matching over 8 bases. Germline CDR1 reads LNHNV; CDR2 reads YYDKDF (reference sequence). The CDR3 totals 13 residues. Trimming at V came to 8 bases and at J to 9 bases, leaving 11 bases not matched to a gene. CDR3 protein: CATRFQGAIRYTF. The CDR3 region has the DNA TGTGCCACCCGATTCCAGGGGGCTATACGCTACACCTTC.

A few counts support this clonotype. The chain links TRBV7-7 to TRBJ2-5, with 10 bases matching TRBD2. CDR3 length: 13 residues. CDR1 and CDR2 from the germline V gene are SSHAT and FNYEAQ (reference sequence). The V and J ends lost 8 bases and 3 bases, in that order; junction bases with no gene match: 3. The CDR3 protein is CASATSGEETQYF. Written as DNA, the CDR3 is TGTGCCAGCGCTACTAGCGGGGAAGAGACCCAGTACTTC.

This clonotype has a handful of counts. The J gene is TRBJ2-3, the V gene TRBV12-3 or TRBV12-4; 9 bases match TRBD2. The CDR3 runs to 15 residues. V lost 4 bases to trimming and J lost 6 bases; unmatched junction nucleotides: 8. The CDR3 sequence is CASSSLRGGGDTQYF. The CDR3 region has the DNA TGTGCCAGCAGTTCTCTGCGGGGGGGTGGGGATACGCAGTATTTT.

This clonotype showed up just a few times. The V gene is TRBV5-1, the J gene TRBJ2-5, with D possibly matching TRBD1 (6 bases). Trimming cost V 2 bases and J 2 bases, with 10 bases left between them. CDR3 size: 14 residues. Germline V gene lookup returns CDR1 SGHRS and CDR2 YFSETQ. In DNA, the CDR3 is TGCGCCAGCAGCTTATACGGGACACAAGAGACCCAGTACTTC. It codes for CASSLYGTQETQYF.

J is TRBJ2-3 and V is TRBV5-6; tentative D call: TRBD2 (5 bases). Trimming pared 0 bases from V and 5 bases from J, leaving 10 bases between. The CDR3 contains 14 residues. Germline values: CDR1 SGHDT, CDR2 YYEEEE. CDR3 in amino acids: CASSLAQAGDTQYF. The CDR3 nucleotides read TGTGCCAGCAGCTTGGCCCAGGCGGGAGATACGCAGTATTTT.

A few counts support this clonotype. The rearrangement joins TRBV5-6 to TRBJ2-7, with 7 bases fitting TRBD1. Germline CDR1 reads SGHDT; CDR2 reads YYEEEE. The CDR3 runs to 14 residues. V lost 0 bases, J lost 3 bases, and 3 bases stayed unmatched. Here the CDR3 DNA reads TGTGCCAGCAGCTTGGGAGGGGACAGCTACGAGCAGTACGTC. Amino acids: CASSLGGDSYEQYV.

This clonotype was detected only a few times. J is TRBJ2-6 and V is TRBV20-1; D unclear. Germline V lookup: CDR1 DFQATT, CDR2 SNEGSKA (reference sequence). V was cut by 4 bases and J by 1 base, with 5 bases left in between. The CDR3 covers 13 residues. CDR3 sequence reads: CSAKRSGANVLTF. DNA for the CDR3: TGCAGTGCTAAGAGATCTGGGGCCAACGTCCTGACTTTC.

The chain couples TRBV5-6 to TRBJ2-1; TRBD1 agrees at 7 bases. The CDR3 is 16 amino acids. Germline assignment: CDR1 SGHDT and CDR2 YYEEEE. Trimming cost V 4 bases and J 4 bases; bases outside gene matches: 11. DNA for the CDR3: TGTGCCAGCAGCCAATCCTCCGGGACAGATTACAATGAGCAGTTCTTC. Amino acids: CASSQSSGTDYNEQFF.

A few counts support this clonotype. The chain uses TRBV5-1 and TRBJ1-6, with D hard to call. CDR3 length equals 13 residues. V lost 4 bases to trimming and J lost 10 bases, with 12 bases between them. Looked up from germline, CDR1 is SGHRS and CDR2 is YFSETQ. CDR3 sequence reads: CASSAEGRSPLHF. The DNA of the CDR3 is TGCGCCAGCAGCGCGGAGGGTCGGTCACCCCTCCACTTT. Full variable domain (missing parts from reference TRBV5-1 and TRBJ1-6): KAGVTQTPRYLIKTRGQQVTLSCSPISGHRSVSWYQQTPGQGLQFLFEYFSETQRNKGNFPGRFSGRQFSNSRSEMNVSTLELGDSALYLCASSAEGRSPLHFGNGTRLTVT.

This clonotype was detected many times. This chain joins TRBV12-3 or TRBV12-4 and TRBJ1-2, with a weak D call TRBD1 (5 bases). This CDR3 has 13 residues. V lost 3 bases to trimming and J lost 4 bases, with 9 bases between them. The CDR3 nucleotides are TGTGCCAGCAGTTTGCGGAGGGGCTATGGCTACACCTTC. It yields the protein CASSLRRGYGYTF.

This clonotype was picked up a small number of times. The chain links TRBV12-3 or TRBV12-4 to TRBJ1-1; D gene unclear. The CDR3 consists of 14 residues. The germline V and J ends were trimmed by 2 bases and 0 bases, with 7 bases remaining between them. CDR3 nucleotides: TGTGCCAGCAGTTTACACAGCCTGAACACTGAAGCTTTCTTT. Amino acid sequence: CASSLHSLNTEAFF.